One and the same sample provided the 22 T cell receptor beta chains below, sequenced in a study of T cells in Graves' hyperthyroidism and ophthalmopathy (dated by TCRdb to the late 2010s). The library was obtained by multiplex PCR. Instrument used: Illumina HiSeq 2000. TCR beta CDR3 regions were amplified from RNA transcripts. The TCR CDR3 was subjected to a first round of RT-PCR using the HTBI primer set and the Qiagen OneStep RT-PCR kit. Using fastp trimming at Q25 and MiXCR clonotype assembly, TCRdb reanalyzed the public sequencing data and kept in-frame beta chains. Under each unique CDR3 protein, matching rows form one entry showing the most common genes and DNA. The sample profile shows roughly 300,000 distinct CDR3 sequences; 21% of them were found once. The ten largest clones take up over 45% of the sample. The sequenced material came from blood. The receptor set was obtained from a woman in her 50s with Graves' hyperthyroidism.

This clonotype came up a few times. This chain links TRBV2 with TRBJ1-2, with 7 nucleotides matching TRBD1. V shed 7 bases, J shed 7 bases, and the junction held 12 bases outside the gene matches. The CDR3 has 14 residues. Germline assignment: CDR1 SNHLY and CDR2 FYNNEI. The CDR3 here is CASTAGGTLGGYTF. The CDR3 bases are TGTGCCAGCACCGCAGGGGGGACCCTGGGTGGCTACACCTTC.

The chain links TRBV19 to TRBJ2-4; 13 bases fit TRBD2. The CDR3 has 19 amino acids. Germline V gene sequence: CDR1 LNHDA, CDR2 SQIVND (reference sequence). V lost 1 base to trimming and J lost 0 bases; unmatched junction nucleotides: 6. CDR3 region: CASSIGGLAGELAKNIQYF. CDR3 sequence (DNA): TGTGCCAGTAGTATAGGTGGACTAGCGGGAGAACTAGCCAAAAACATTCAGTACTTC.

This clonotype was found many times. This sequence joins TRBV20-1 and TRBJ2-1; 9 bases agree with TRBD2. CDR1 and CDR2 from the germline V gene are DFQATT and SNEGSKA (reference sequence). Trimming at V came to 6 bases and at J to 5 bases, leaving 5 bases not matched to a gene. This CDR3 is 13 amino acids long. CDR3 region: CSATTSGDNEQFF. CDR3 bases: TGCAGTGCCACGACTAGCGGAGACAATGAGCAGTTCTTC.

The sample holds many counts of this clonotype. This chain links TRBV30 with TRBJ1-2, with 8 bases lining up with TRBD1. V was clipped by 4 bases and J by 2 bases; unmatched bases: 6. The CDR3 runs 14 residues. The germline CDR1 and CDR2 sequences are GTSNPN and SVGIG (reference sequence). The CDR3 is CAWKKGQVNYGYTF. The DNA for the CDR3 is TGTGCCTGGAAGAAGGGACAGGTGAACTATGGCTACACCTTC.

This clonotype occurred many times. The chain employs TRBV5-1 and TRBJ1-1; the D gene is possibly TRBD1 (5 bases). The CDR3 runs 17 residues. Per germline, CDR1 SGHRS and CDR2 YFSETQ. Trimming cost V 3 bases and J 0 bases, with 18 bases left between them. DNA of the CDR3: TGCGCCAGCAGCTCTGTTGCGGGACGGATATTGAACACTGAAGCTTTCTTT. The encoded protein is CASSSVAGRILNTEAFF.

The V and J genes are TRBV3-1 and TRBJ1-5, with 7 bases lining up with TRBD1. This CDR3 comprises 15 residues. Germline CDR1 is LGHDT and CDR2 is YNNKEL (reference sequence). V lost 0 bases, J lost 2 bases, and 1 base stayed unmatched. DNA for the CDR3: TGTGCCAGCAGCCAAGATGGGACAGGCAATCAGCCCCAGCATTTT. This gives the protein CASSQDGTGNQPQHF.

This clonotype occurred many times. The chain employs TRBV9 and TRBJ2-3, with D uncertain. V gave up 0 bases and J gave up 4 bases, with 3 bases separating them. CDR3 length: 12 residues. CDR1 and CDR2 from the germline V gene are SGDLS and YYNGEE. CDR3 sequence reads: CASSVDSDTQYF. Written as DNA, the CDR3 is TGTGCCAGCAGCGTAGATTCAGATACGCAGTATTTT.

This clonotype showed up many times. The chain uses TRBV27 and TRBJ1-2, with D perhaps TRBD1 (5 bases). Trimming left V 8 bases short and J 0 bases short, with 10 bases between. The CDR3 contains 13 residues. Germline-derived CDR1 and CDR2 are MNHEY and SMNVEV (reference sequence). CDR3 sequence reads: CASGDGPNYGYTF. The CDR3 nucleotides are TGTGCCAGCGGGGACGGACCTAACTATGGCTACACCTTC.

This clonotype has ten or more counts. This chain joins TRBV7-9 and TRBJ2-7; 8 bases fit TRBD1. The V and J ends lost 5 bases and 5 bases, in that order; junction bases with no gene match: 8. The germline V gene encodes CDR1 SEHNR and CDR2 FQNEAQ (reference sequence). The CDR3 extends over 14 amino acids. The CDR3 region is CASSPTGGLNEQYF. The CDR3 DNA follows: TGTGCCAGCAGCCCCACAGGGGGGCTCAACGAGCAGTACTTC. Full variable domain (outside the CDR3, taken from reference TRBV7-9 and TRBJ2-7): DTGVSQNPRHKITKRGQNVTFRCDPISEHNRLYWYRQTLGQGPEFLTYFQNEAQLEKSRLLSDRFSAERPKGSFSTLEIQRTEQGDSAMYLCASSPTGGLNEQYFGPGTRLTVT.

This clonotype has a handful of counts. This sequence joins TRBV19 and TRBJ1-2; TRBD1 might be the D (6 bases). The V and J ends lost 5 bases and 4 bases respectively, with 23 bases between them. Germline values: CDR1 LNHDA, CDR2 SQIVND (reference sequence). The CDR3 is 17 amino acids. The CDR3 nucleotides read TGTGCCAGTAGTGCCCGGGACATCCGGGCGCGCACCTATGGCTACACCTTC. It codes for CASSARDIRARTYGYTF.

For the CDR3, the DNA is TGTGCCAGCAATAGGGTTCGCAATCAGCCCCAGCATTTT. Its translation is CASNRVRNQPQHF. The rearrangement joins TRBV28 to TRBJ1-5; D is unclear. CDR1 and CDR2 from the germline V gene are MDHEN and SYDVKM. Deletions cut 7 bases from V and 2 bases from J, with 9 bases between. CDR3 length equals 13 residues.

This clonotype was counted only a few times. The chain carries TRBV19 and TRBJ1-2; TRBD1 is a possible D gene (5 bases). V was cut by 3 bases and J by 1 base, with 9 bases left in between. CDR3 length: 14 residues. Germline CDR1 LNHDA, CDR2 SQIVND (reference sequence). Here the CDR3 DNA reads TGTGCCAGTAGTATTTTCCAGGGTAACTATGGCTACACCTTC. It codes for CASSIFQGNYGYTF.

The rearrangement uses TRBV20-1 and TRBJ2-2; maybe TRBD2 (6 bases). Germline assignment: CDR1 DFQATT and CDR2 SNEGSKA (reference sequence). V was cut by 1 base and J by 2 bases, with 8 bases left in between. The CDR3 has 14 residues. The chain's CDR3 is CSARAGENTGELFF. The CDR3 DNA follows: TGCAGTGCTAGAGCGGGGGAAAACACCGGGGAGCTGTTTTTT.

This clonotype was detected many times. The genes are TRBV24-1 and TRBJ2-2; D gene ambiguous. Germline V CDR1 and CDR2: KGHDR, SFDVKD. V lost 2 bases and J 9 bases, leaving 12 bases between the germline ends. The CDR3 sequence is 14 residues long. CDR3 amino acids: CATSDSASFRELFF. The CDR3 nucleotides are TGTGCCACCAGTGATTCCGCCTCTTTCAGGGAGCTGTTTTTT.

The V and J genes are TRBV19 and TRBJ1-3; 7 nucleotides align to TRBD1. The CDR3 is made up of 16 amino acids. With 4 bases clipped from V and 3 bases from J, the junction kept 9 bases outside the gene matches. CDR1 is LNHDA, CDR2 SQIVND, per germline (reference sequence). The CDR3 nucleotides read TGTGCCAGTAGTAGGGGACAGTCCGCCTTTGGAAACACCATATATTTT. Encoded protein: CASSRGQSAFGNTIYF.

This rearrangement joins TRBV20-1 to TRBJ2-7; 10 nucleotides line up with TRBD2. The V and J ends lost 0 bases and 0 bases, in that order; junction bases with no gene match: 2. Germline V gives CDR1 DFQATT, CDR2 SNEGSKA (reference sequence). This CDR3 has 15 amino acids. The CDR3 region has the DNA TGCAGTGCTAGAGATACTAGCGGGGCCTCCTACGAGCAGTACTTC. It codes for CSARDTSGASYEQYF.

This clonotype was detected many times. The chain is built from TRBV7-2 and TRBJ1-5; D gene uncertain. The CDR3 loop spans 16 amino acids. In germline, CDR1 is SGHTA, CDR2 FQGNSA. Trimming pared 5 bases from V and 2 bases from J, leaving 16 bases between. The CDR3, as DNA: TGTGCCAGCAGCCGGGATGCGGGCAGTGGCAATCAGCCCCAGCATTTT. This codes for CASSRDAGSGNQPQHF. Based on the CDR3 plus reference TRBV7-2 and TRBJ1-5, the full variable domain is GAGVSQSPSNKVTEKGKDVELRCDPISGHTALYWYRQSLGQGLEFLIYFQGNSAPDKSGLPSDRFSAERTGGSVSTLTIQRTQQEDSAVYLCASSRDAGSGNQPQHFGDGTRLSIL.

The table lists this clonotype with a few counts. The rearrangement joins TRBV20-1 to TRBJ2-7, with D hard to call. Germline assignment: CDR1 DFQATT and CDR2 SNEGSKA (reference sequence). The CDR3 totals 13 residues. The V end was cut by 0 bases, the J end by 2 bases, with 8 bases between. CDR3 region: CSARDVVPYEQYF. In DNA form, the CDR3 reads TGCAGTGCTAGAGATGTCGTCCCCTACGAGCAGTACTTC.

The table lists this clonotype with a few counts. The CDR3 DNA sequence: TGTGCCAGCAGCTCAGGGAGCTCCTACGAGCAGTACTTC. As protein: CASSSGSSYEQYF. The chain joins TRBV28 to TRBJ2-7; the D gene could be TRBD1 or TRBD2 (5 bases each). The V gene's germline CDR1 is MDHEN and CDR2 SYDVKM. CDR3 size: 13 residues. Between the trimmed V and J ends, which lost 6 bases and 0 bases, there was a span of 9 bases.

J is TRBJ1-1 and V is TRBV5-1, with 8 bases matching TRBD1. Germline-derived CDR1 and CDR2 are SGHRS and YFSETQ. The length of the CDR3 is 14 residues. V dropped 3 bases and J dropped 4; count of bases not matched to a gene: 5. The CDR3 loop reads CASSSGTGTTEAFF. The CDR3 coding sequence is TGCGCCAGCAGCTCTGGGACAGGAACCACTGAAGCTTTCTTT.

The chain has TRBV18 and TRBJ1-2, with D perhaps TRBD1 (5 bases). V gave up 6 bases and J gave up 4 bases, with 18 bases separating them. This CDR3 contains 15 residues. Germline V gene sequence: CDR1 KGHSH, CDR2 LQKENI. The CDR3 loop is CASSPQDRGGYGYTF. In nucleotides, the CDR3 is TGTGCCAGCTCCCCCCAAGACAGAGGAGGCTATGGCTACACCTTC.

The chain couples TRBV19 to TRBJ2-5, with a tentative D call TRBD2 (6 bases). Germline V gene data show CDR1 as LNHDA and CDR2 as SQIVND (reference sequence). V shed 3 bases and J shed 2 bases, with 13 bases lying between them. CDR3 length: 15 residues. The CDR3 DNA reads TGTGCCAGTAGTATCTCGGGACTCAATCAAGAGACCCAGTACTTC. This translates into CASSISGLNQETQYF.